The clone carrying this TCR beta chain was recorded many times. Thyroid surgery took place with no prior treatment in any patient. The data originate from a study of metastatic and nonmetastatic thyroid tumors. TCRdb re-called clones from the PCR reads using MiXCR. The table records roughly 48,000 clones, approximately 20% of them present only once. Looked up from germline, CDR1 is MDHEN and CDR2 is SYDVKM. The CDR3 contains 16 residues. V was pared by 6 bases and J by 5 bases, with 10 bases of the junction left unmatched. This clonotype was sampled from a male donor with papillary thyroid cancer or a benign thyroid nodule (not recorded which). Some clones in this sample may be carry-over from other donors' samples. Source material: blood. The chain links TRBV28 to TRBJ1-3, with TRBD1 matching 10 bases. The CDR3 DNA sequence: TGTGCCAGCAGAACCGCCGGGACAGGGGCTAGAAACACCATATATTTT. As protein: CASRTAGTGARNTIYF. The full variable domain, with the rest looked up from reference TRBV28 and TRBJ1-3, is DVKVTQSSRYLVKRTGEKVFLECVQDMDHENMFWYRQDPGLGLRLIYFSYDVKMKEKGDIPEGYSVSREKKERFSLILESASTNQTSMYLCASRTAGTGARNTIYFGEGSWLTVV.